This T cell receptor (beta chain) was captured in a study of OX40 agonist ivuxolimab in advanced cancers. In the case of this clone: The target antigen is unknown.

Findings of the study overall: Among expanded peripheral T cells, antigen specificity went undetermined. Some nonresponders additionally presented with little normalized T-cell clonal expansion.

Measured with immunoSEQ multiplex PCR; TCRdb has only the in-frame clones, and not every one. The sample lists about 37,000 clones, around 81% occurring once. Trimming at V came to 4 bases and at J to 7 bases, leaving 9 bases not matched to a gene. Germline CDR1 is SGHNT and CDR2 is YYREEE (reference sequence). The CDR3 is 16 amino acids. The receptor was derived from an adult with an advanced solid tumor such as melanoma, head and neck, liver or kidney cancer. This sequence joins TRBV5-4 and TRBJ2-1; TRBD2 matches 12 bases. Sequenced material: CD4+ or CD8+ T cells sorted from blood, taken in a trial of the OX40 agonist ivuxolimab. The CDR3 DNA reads TGTGCCAGCAGCCACCCTAGCGGGAGGGCCATAAATGAGCAGTTCTTC. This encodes CASSHPSGRAINEQFF.